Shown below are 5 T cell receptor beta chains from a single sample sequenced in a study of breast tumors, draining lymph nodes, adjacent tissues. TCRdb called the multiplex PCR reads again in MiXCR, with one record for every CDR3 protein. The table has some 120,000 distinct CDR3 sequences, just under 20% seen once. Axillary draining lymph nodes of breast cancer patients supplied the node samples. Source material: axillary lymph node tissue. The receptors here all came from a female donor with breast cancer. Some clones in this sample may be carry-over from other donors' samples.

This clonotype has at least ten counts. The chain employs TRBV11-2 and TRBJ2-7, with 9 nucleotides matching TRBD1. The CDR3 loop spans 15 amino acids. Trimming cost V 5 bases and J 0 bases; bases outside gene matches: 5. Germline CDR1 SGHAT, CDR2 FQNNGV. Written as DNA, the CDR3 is TGTGCCAGCAGCGCGGGACAGGGAAGCTCCTACGAGCAGTACTTC. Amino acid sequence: CASSAGQGSSYEQYF.

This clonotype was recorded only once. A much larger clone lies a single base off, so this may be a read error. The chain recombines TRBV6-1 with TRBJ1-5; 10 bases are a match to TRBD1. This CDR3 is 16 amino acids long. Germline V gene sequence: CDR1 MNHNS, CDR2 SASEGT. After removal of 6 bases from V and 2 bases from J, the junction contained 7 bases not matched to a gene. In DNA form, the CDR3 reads TGTGCCAGCAGGGATGGACAGGGGGGGGGCAATCAGCCCCAGCATTTT. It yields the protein CASRDGQGGGNQPQHF.

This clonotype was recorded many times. The CDR3 DNA is TGTGCCAGCAGCCCCGGGCCGGGAGCCGACTACGAGCAGTACTTC. Its translation: CASSPGPGADYEQYF. The chain links TRBV7-2 to TRBJ2-7, with a weak D call TRBD2 (6 bases). Trimming left V 5 bases short and J 3 bases short, with 17 bases between. The germline V gene has CDR1 SGHTA and CDR2 FQGNSA. This CDR3 is built from 15 residues.

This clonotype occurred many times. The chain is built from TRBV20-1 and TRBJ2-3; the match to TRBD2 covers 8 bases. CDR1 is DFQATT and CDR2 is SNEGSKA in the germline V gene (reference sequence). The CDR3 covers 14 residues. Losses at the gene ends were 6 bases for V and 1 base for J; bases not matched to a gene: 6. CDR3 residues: CSAVGTRGTDTQYF. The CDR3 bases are TGCAGTGCCGTCGGGACTAGGGGCACAGATACGCAGTATTTT.

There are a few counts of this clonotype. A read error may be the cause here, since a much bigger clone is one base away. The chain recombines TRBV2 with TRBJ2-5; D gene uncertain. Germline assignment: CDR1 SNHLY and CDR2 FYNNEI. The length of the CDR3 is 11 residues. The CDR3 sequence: CASSYSETQCF. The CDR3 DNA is TGTGCCAGCAGCTACTCGGAGACCCAGTGCTTC.